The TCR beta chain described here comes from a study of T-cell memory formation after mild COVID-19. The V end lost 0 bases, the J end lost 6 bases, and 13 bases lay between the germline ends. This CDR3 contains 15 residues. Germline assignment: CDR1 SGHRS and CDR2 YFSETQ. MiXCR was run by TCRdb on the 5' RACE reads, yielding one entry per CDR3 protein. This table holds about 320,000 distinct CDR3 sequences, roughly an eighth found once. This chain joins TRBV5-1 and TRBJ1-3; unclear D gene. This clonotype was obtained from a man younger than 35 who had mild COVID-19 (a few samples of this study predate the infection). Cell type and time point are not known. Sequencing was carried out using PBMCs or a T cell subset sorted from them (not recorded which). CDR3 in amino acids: CASSLGTITANTIYF. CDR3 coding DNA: TGCGCCAGCAGCTTGGGAACCATCACGGCAAACACCATATATTTT.